This T cell receptor (beta chain) stems from a study of blood T cell repertoires in COVID-19. Study at large: COVID-19 samples collected from the United States, Italy and Spain covered acute and convalescent phases. From T cells, B-cell-depleted T cells, or PBMCs came the material, which was cDNA or gDNA.

CDR1 is SNHLY, CDR2 FYNNEI, per germline. The CDR3 spans 13 residues. V gave up 4 bases and J gave up 4 bases; unmatched junction bases: 2. Original processing notes: Amplification with reference gene primers provided the estimates of nucleated cell counts. Profiled with immunoSEQ multiplex PCR; TCRdb holds only in-frame clones, not every one. V and J calls and clone size follow that table, whereas D and trimming were derived from the DNA. The table records 130,000 to 150,000 clones, 84% of them present only once. The sequence was obtained from a human donor in a cohort sampled during active COVID-19. The sequenced sample was peripheral blood. The gene calls are TRBV2 and TRBJ1-2; 8 bases align to TRBD1. The DNA of the CDR3 is TGTGCCAGCAGTGGAGACAGGGGCTATGGCTACACCTTC. Its translation is CASSGDRGYGYTF.